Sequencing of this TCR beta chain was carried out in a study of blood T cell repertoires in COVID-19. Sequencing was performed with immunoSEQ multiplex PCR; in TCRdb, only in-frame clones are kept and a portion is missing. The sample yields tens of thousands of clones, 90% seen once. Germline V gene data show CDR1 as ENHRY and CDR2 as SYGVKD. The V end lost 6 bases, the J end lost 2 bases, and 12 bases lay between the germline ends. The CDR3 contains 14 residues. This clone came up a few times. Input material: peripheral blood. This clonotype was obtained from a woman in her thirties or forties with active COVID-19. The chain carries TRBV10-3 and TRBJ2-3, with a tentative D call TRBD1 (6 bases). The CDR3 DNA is TGTGCCATCAGGGACAGTCTGAACACAGATACGCAGTATTTT. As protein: CAIRDSLNTDTQYF.